A selection of T cell receptor beta chains follows, all from one sample in a study of PD-1 blockade in classical Hodgkin lymphoma. Clones were sequenced by immunoSEQ multiplex PCR, and TCRdb holds only the in-frame ones, with some missing. The table shows 25,000 to 35,000 clones, with approximately 80% occurring only once. The sequencing used CD4+ T cells from blood, collected before the fourth cycle of nivolumab. The receptor set was obtained from a human donor with classical Hodgkin lymphoma. Both conserved end residues are part of each CDR3. D genes are given only for firm matches. Clone size is not always given. Where it is, it says once, few, many or a class for expanded clones.

j_call: TRBJ2-1
d_call: TRBD2
clone_size: few
v_call: TRBV7-8
cdr3_aa: CASSWTSSNEQFF
cdr3_nt: TGTGCCAGCAGCTGGACTAGCTCCAATGAGCAGTTCTTC

j_call: TRBJ1-6
d_call: TRBD1
clone_size: few
v_call: TRBV6-5
cdr3_aa: CASSSTYRGSPLHF
cdr3_nt: TGTGCCAGCAGTTCCACCTACAGGGGTTCACCCCTCCACTTT

j_call: TRBJ1-5
d_call: TRBD1
clone_size: -
v_call: TRBV2
cdr3_aa: CACCWTGRQPQHF
cdr3_nt: TGTGCCTGTTGTTGGACAGGGCGTCAGCCCCAGCATTTT

j_call: TRBJ2-1
d_call: -
clone_size: -
v_call: TRBV5-4
cdr3_aa: CASSSGRGEQFF
cdr3_nt: TGTGCCAGCAGCTCGGGGCGGGGTGAGCAGTTCTTC

j_call: TRBJ1-2
d_call: -
clone_size: few
v_call: TRBV5-1
cdr3_aa: CASSLAGTYGYTF
cdr3_nt: TGCGCCAGCAGCTTGGCAGGGACCTATGGCTACACCTTC

j_call: TRBJ1-1
d_call: -
clone_size: -
v_call: TRBV6-6
cdr3_aa: CASSYSARNTEAFF
cdr3_nt: TGTGCCAGCAGTTACTCGGCCCGTAACACTGAAGCTTTCTTT

j_call: TRBJ2-2
d_call: TRBD1
clone_size: -
v_call: TRBV18
cdr3_aa: CASTRDRDTGELFF
cdr3_nt: TGTGCCAGCACCCGGGACAGGGACACCGGGGAGCTGTTTTTT

j_call: TRBJ1-4
d_call: -
clone_size: -
v_call: TRBV10-3
cdr3_aa: CAISDDDRPSNEKLFF
cdr3_nt: TGTGCCATCAGTGATGACGACAGGCCAAGTAATGAAAAACTGTTTTTT

j_call: TRBJ2-3
d_call: TRBD2
clone_size: -
v_call: TRBV5-1
cdr3_aa: CASSKVAGGVTDTQYF
cdr3_nt: TGCGCCAGCAGTAAGGTAGCGGGGGGTGTAACAGATACGCAGTATTTT

j_call: TRBJ1-3
d_call: -
clone_size: -
v_call: TRBV28
cdr3_aa: CASNGDSGNTIYF
cdr3_nt: TGTGCCAGCAACGGCGACTCTGGAAACACCATATATTTT

j_call: TRBJ2-7
d_call: TRBD2
clone_size: -
v_call: TRBV18
cdr3_aa: CASSQSWSGSSYEQYF
cdr3_nt: TGTGCCAGCTCCCAATCTTGGAGCGGGAGCTCCTACGAGCAGTACTTC

j_call: TRBJ2-3
d_call: TRBD1
clone_size: -
v_call: TRBV6-1
cdr3_aa: CASSDRGQWGDTQYF
cdr3_nt: TGTGCCAGCAGTGATAGGGGACAGTGGGGAGATACGCAGTATTTT

j_call: TRBJ1-2
d_call: TRBD1
clone_size: -
v_call: TRBV18
cdr3_aa: CASRTGGTNYGYTF
cdr3_nt: TGTGCCAGCCGGACAGGGGGCACTAACTATGGCTACACCTTC

j_call: TRBJ1-1
d_call: -
clone_size: -
v_call: TRBV4-2
cdr3_aa: CASSLQVVAGNTEAFF
cdr3_nt: TGTGCCAGCAGCCTACAGGTTGTCGCGGGGAACACTGAAGCTTTCTTT

j_call: TRBJ1-6
d_call: -
clone_size: few
v_call: TRBV6-1
cdr3_aa: CASSEGGWYNSPLHF
cdr3_nt: TGTGCCAGCAGTGAAGGGGGATGGTATAATTCACCCCTCCACTTT

j_call: TRBJ2-2
d_call: -
clone_size: -
v_call: TRBV9
cdr3_aa: CASSVERTGRGNTGELFF
cdr3_nt: TGTGCCAGCAGCGTAGAGAGAACGGGCAGGGGAAACACCGGGGAGCTGTTTTTT

j_call: TRBJ1-2
d_call: -
clone_size: few
v_call: TRBV7-9
cdr3_aa: CASSLADGNYGYTF
cdr3_nt: TGTGCCAGCAGCTTAGCCGACGGAAACTATGGCTACACCTTC

j_call: TRBJ2-1
d_call: -
clone_size: -
v_call: TRBV25-1
cdr3_aa: CASSYGGLLGNEQFF
cdr3_nt: TGTGCCAGCAGTTACGGTGGACTTCTGGGCAATGAGCAGTTCTTC

j_call: TRBJ2-1
d_call: -
clone_size: -
v_call: TRBV4-2
cdr3_aa: CASSLGGRDSYNEQFF
cdr3_nt: TGTGCCAGCAGCCTCGGGGGGCGGGACTCCTACAATGAGCAGTTCTTC

j_call: TRBJ1-1
d_call: TRBD1
clone_size: -
v_call: TRBV18
cdr3_aa: CASSPPTGVTEAFF
cdr3_nt: TGTGCCAGCTCACCACCTACAGGGGTCACTGAAGCTTTCTTT

j_call: TRBJ1-1
d_call: -
clone_size: once
v_call: TRBV5-5
cdr3_aa: CASSLVHATEAFF
cdr3_nt: TGTGCCAGCAGCTTGGTCCACGCCACTGAAGCTTTCTTT

j_call: TRBJ2-3
d_call: -
clone_size: -
v_call: TRBV5-1
cdr3_aa: CASSDSQSTDTQYF
cdr3_nt: TGCGCCAGCAGCGACAGCCAAAGCACAGATACGCAGTATTTT

j_call: TRBJ2-3
d_call: -
clone_size: -
v_call: TRBV7-3
cdr3_aa: CASSPLSRTDTQYF
cdr3_nt: TGTGCCAGCAGCCCCCTGAGCCGGACGGATACGCAGTATTTT

j_call: TRBJ2-2
d_call: -
clone_size: -
v_call: TRBV12-5
cdr3_aa: CASGLVLDRQGGELFF
cdr3_nt: TGTGCTAGTGGTTTGGTCCTTGACAGGCAGGGCGGGGAGCTGTTTTTT

j_call: TRBJ1-3
d_call: -
clone_size: -
v_call: TRBV6-5
cdr3_aa: CASSQGPYSGNTIYF
cdr3_nt: TGTGCCAGCAGTCAAGGACCTTACTCTGGAAACACCATATATTTT

j_call: TRBJ1-1
d_call: -
clone_size: -
v_call: TRBV6-4
cdr3_aa: CASSDSSLGTEAFF
cdr3_nt: TGTGCCAGCAGTGATAGCTCCCTGGGGACTGAAGCTTTCTTT

j_call: TRBJ1-6
d_call: -
clone_size: few
v_call: TRBV9
cdr3_aa: CASSVYRDPNSPLHF
cdr3_nt: TGTGCCAGCAGCGTGTACCGGGATCCCAATTCACCCCTCCACTTT

j_call: TRBJ2-7
d_call: -
clone_size: -
v_call: TRBV5-4
cdr3_aa: CASSHRPRLYEQYF
cdr3_nt: TGTGCCAGCAGCCACCGGCCACGGCTATACGAGCAGTACTTC

j_call: TRBJ1-2
d_call: -
clone_size: -
v_call: TRBV20-1
cdr3_aa: CSRGVNYGYTF
cdr3_nt: TGCTCTAGGGGAGTTAATTATGGCTACACCTTC

j_call: TRBJ2-1
d_call: -
clone_size: once
v_call: TRBV6-6
cdr3_aa: CASSYSGGHPNEQFF
cdr3_nt: TGTGCCAGCAGTTATTCGGGGGGCCACCCGAATGAGCAGTTCTTC

j_call: TRBJ1-2
d_call: TRBD1
clone_size: -
v_call: TRBV19
cdr3_aa: CASSTGQGYGYTF
cdr3_nt: TGTGCCAGTAGTACGGGACAGGGCTATGGCTACACCTTC

j_call: TRBJ1-2
d_call: -
clone_size: -
v_call: TRBV5-5
cdr3_aa: CASSLEGGYGYTF
cdr3_nt: TGTGCCAGCAGCTTGGAGGGTGGGTATGGCTACACCTTC

j_call: TRBJ2-3
d_call: -
clone_size: once
v_call: TRBV10-3
cdr3_aa: CAISDFGPAVSTDTQYF
cdr3_nt: TGTGCCATCAGTGACTTTGGCCCAGCGGTGAGCACAGATACGCAGTATTTT

j_call: TRBJ2-3
d_call: TRBD2
clone_size: -
v_call: TRBV19
cdr3_aa: CASTPGLGARDTQYF
cdr3_nt: TGTGCCAGTACCCCGGGACTAGGGGCTCGGGATACGCAGTATTTT

j_call: TRBJ2-1
d_call: -
clone_size: -
v_call: TRBV5-4
cdr3_aa: CASSGDLVREQFF
cdr3_nt: TGTGCCAGCAGCGGGGACCTAGTTCGAGAGCAGTTCTTC

j_call: TRBJ2-7
d_call: -
clone_size: -
v_call: TRBV5-6
cdr3_aa: CASSLDRAYEQYF
cdr3_nt: TGTGCCAGCAGCTTGGACAGAGCTTACGAGCAGTACTTC

j_call: TRBJ1-6
d_call: -
clone_size: -
v_call: TRBV2
cdr3_aa: CASSEYDRLSSYNSPLHF
cdr3_nt: TGTGCCAGCAGTGAGTACGACAGATTAAGCTCCTATAATTCACCCCTCCACTTT

j_call: TRBJ1-6
d_call: -
clone_size: -
v_call: TRBV7-6
cdr3_aa: CASSSQVDSPLHF
cdr3_nt: TGTGCCAGCAGTTCGCAGGTAGACTCACCCCTCCACTTT

j_call: TRBJ2-7
d_call: -
clone_size: few
v_call: TRBV11-3
cdr3_aa: CASSLDLTGGQYF
cdr3_nt: TGTGCCAGCAGCTTAGACTTGACAGGAGGGCAGTACTTC

j_call: TRBJ2-3
d_call: TRBD2
clone_size: -
v_call: TRBV10-3
cdr3_aa: CAISEAAGRGFTDTQYF
cdr3_nt: TGTGCCATCAGTGAGGCGGCAGGGAGGGGCTTCACAGATACGCAGTATTTT